A selection of T cell receptor beta chains follows, all from one sample in a study of T cells in localized non-small cell lung cancer. Assay used: immunoSEQ multiplex PCR; TCRdb lists only in-frame clones, some missing. The sample carries over a thousand clones, roughly 25% recorded once. This specimen was lung tumor tissue, taken before any cancer treatment. These receptors all come from a woman aged 40-69 years with stage I lung adenocarcinoma. CDR3s include the opening cysteine and the closing phenylalanine or tryptophan. D genes are given only for firm matches. Rows may omit the clone size; those that give it use once, few, many or a size class.

>.|TRBV19|TRBJ2-3|.
CASSWGTDTQYF
TGTGCCAGTAGTTGGGGCACAGATACGCAGTATTTT
>TRBD1|TRBV6-8|TRBJ1-5|.
CASSGTGGNQPQHF
TGTGCCAGCAGTGGAACAGGGGGCAATCAGCCCCAGCATTTT
>TRBD1|TRBV11-3|TRBJ1-6|few
CASSRQLGTGLAPLHF
TGTGCCAGCAGCCGACAATTAGGGACAGGGCTGGCACCCCTCCACTTT
>TRBD1|TRBV11-3|TRBJ2-5|medium-sized
CASSLGTGEAETQYF
TGTGCCAGCAGCTTAGGGACAGGGGAAGCAGAGACCCAGTACTTC
>.|TRBV29-1|TRBJ1-2|once
CSVEDRPYGYTF
TGCAGCGTTGAAGACAGACCCTATGGCTACACCTTC
>.|TRBV30|TRBJ1-3|few
CAWSVKAGNTIYF
TGTGCCTGGAGTGTAAAAGCTGGAAACACCATATATTTT
>.|TRBV7-8|TRBJ1-3|.
CASSPTKGNTIYF
TGTGCCAGCAGCCCGACGAAAGGAAACACCATATATTTT
>.|TRBV5-1|TRBJ2-1|few
CASSTSGAGDPSGEQFF
TGCGCCAGCAGCACCTCGGGGGCGGGAGATCCCTCGGGTGAGCAGTTCTTC
>TRBD1|TRBV15|TRBJ2-5|.
CATSSPTGGVHQETQYF
TGTGCCACCAGCAGCCCGACAGGGGGTGTGCATCAAGAGACCCAGTACTTC
>TRBD2|TRBV9|TRBJ2-2|few
CASSPWTSGTGELFF
TGTGCCAGCAGCCCTTGGACTAGTGGTACCGGGGAGCTGTTTTTT
>.|TRBV12-5|TRBJ2-2|few
CASTQGTPTGELFF
TGTGCCAGCACCCAGGGGACCCCCACCGGGGAGCTGTTTTTT
>TRBD1|TRBV11-3|TRBJ1-2|.
CASSLPTGGTYGYTF
TGTGCCAGCAGCCTCCCGACAGGGGGAACGTATGGCTACACCTTC
>.|TRBV5-1|TRBJ2-7|.
CASSFSLSGYEQYF
TGCGCCAGCAGCTTCAGCCTCTCAGGCTACGAGCAGTACTTC
>.|TRBV19|TRBJ2-3|.
CASNGKKGDTQYF
TGTGCCAGTAATGGTAAGAAGGGAGATACGCAGTATTTT
>.|TRBV6-8|TRBJ2-3|.
CASSGQSPDTQYF
TGTGCCAGCAGTGGTCAGAGTCCAGATACGCAGTATTTT
>.|TRBV11-3|TRBJ1-4|.
CASSISNVNEKLFF
TGTGCCAGCAGCATAAGCAACGTTAATGAAAAACTGTTTTTT
>.|TRBV6-8|TRBJ2-2|.
CASSYWGAANTGELFF
TGTGCCAGCAGTTACTGGGGGGCAGCGAACACCGGGGAGCTGTTTTTT